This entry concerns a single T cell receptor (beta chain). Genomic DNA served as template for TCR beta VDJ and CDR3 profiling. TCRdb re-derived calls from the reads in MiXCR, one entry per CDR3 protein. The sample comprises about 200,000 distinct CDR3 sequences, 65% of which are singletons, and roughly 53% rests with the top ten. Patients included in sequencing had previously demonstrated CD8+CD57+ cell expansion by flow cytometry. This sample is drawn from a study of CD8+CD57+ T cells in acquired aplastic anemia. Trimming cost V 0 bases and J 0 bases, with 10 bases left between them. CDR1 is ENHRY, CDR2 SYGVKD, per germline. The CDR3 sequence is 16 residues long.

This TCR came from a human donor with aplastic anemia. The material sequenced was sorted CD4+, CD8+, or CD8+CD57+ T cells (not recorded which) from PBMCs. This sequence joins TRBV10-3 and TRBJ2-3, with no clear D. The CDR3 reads CAISESALTSTDTQYF. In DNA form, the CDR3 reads TGTGCCATCAGTGAGTCGGCACTTACGAGCACAGATACGCAGTATTTT.